This entry lists 10 T cell receptor beta chains sequenced from one sample in a study of shared clonotypes between healthy human individuals. The method was immunoSEQ multiplex PCR; TCRdb's version includes in-frame clones alone and lacks a portion of them. The sample carries about 2.3 million clones, approximately 93% recorded once. Sequenced input: naive CD4+ T cells from PBMCs. Subset reported: CD45RA+ positively selected. The receptors come from a man between 18 and 35 years old in good health. Some clones in this sample may be carry-over from other donors' samples.

The rearrangement uses TRBV10-2 and TRBJ2-7; D is uncertain. The CDR3 is 14 amino acids. The germline gives CDR1 WSHSY, CDR2 SAAADI. V shed 6 bases and J shed 0 bases, with 12 bases lying between them. The CDR3 loop reads CASRELLDSYEQYF. CDR3 DNA sequence: TGCGCCAGCAGGGAATTGTTGGACTCCTACGAGCAGTACTTC.

Turning to this clone: Other DNA sequences in the same sample also yield this CDR3. The chain has TRBV7-2 and TRBJ2-2; D not resolved. The V and J ends lost 5 bases and 6 bases respectively, with 10 bases between them. This CDR3 comprises 13 residues. Germline values: CDR1 SGHTA, CDR2 FQGNSA. The DNA of the CDR3 is TGTGCCAGCAGCCCCCGCAGCGCCGGGGAGCTGTTTTTT. This translates into CASSPRSAGELFF.

The V call is TRBV5-6, the J call TRBJ1-2; 11 bases agree with TRBD1. CDR1 is SGHDT and CDR2 is YYEEEE in the germline V gene. With V trimmed by 4 bases and J by 4 bases, 6 bases remained unmatched. This CDR3 is 15 amino acids long. CDR3 sequence reads: CASSPGTGGIYGYTF. For the CDR3, the DNA is TGTGCCAGCAGCCCGGGGACAGGGGGAATCTATGGCTACACCTTC. Using reference TRBV5-6 and TRBJ1-2 for the parts outside the CDR3, the full variable domain is DAGVTQSPTHLIKTRGQQVTLRCSPKSGHDTVSWYQQALGQGPQFIFQYYEEEERQRGNFPDRFSGHQFPNYSSELNVNALLLGDSALYLCASSPGTGGIYGYTFGSGTRLTVV.

The chain recombines TRBV28 with TRBJ2-7, with 8 bases fitting TRBD1. Germline V gene data show CDR1 as MDHEN and CDR2 as SYDVKM. The V segment lost 6 bases and the J segment 2 bases; nucleotides outside the gene matches: 12. The CDR3 totals 16 residues. CDR3 DNA: TGTGCCAGCAGCCCTAGGCAGGGGACAGGAGCCTACGAGCAGTACTTC. Amino acid sequence: CASSPRQGTGAYEQYF. Based on the CDR3 plus reference TRBV28 and TRBJ2-7, the full variable domain is DVKVTQSSRYLVKRTGEKVFLECVQDMDHENMFWYRQDPGLGLRLIYFSYDVKMKEKGDIPEGYSVSREKKERFSLILESASTNQTSMYLCASSPRQGTGAYEQYFGPGTRLTVT.

This chain joins TRBV19 and TRBJ2-2; D is undetermined. Germline V gene lookup returns CDR1 LNHDA and CDR2 SQIVND (reference sequence). CDR3 length: 14 amino acids. Trimming removed 7 bases from V and 5 bases from J, with 14 bases in between. The CDR3 reads CASNTVSGTGELFF. The CDR3 nucleotides are TGTGCCAGTAATACCGTGAGTGGGACCGGGGAGCTGTTTTTT.

About this clone itself: Additional DNA sequences in this sample encode the identical CDR3. This chain uses TRBV5-1 with TRBJ2-1; the match to TRBD2 covers 9 bases. The V and J ends lost 3 bases and 1 base, in that order; junction bases with no gene match: 2. Germline values: CDR1 SGHRS, CDR2 YFSETQ. The CDR3 has 15 amino acids. CDR3 DNA: TGCGCCAGCAGCTCGACTAGCGGTTCCTACAATGAGCAGTTCTTC. Its protein is CASSSTSGSYNEQFF.

Written as DNA, the CDR3 is TGTGCCAGCAGCCTAGGGCAGACAACTGAAGCTTTCTTT. Its translation: CASSLGQTTEAFF. V gene TRBV7-9 combines with J gene TRBJ1-1, with unresolved D. Germline assignment: CDR1 SEHNR and CDR2 FQNEAQ (reference sequence). The CDR3 totals 13 residues. V was cut by 5 bases and J by 5 bases, with 12 bases left in between.

About this clone itself: Other DNA sequences in the sample encode the same CDR3. The V and J genes are TRBV7-9 and TRBJ2-1; no clear D gene. The CDR3 length is 13 residues. The V and J ends lost 0 bases and 10 bases respectively, with 10 bases between them. Germline-derived CDR1 and CDR2 are SEHNR and FQNEAQ (reference sequence). Here the CDR3 reads CASSLAGVLEQFF. The CDR3 bases are TGTGCCAGCAGCTTAGCGGGCGTACTAGAGCAGTTCTTC.

For this clone: Other nucleotide sequences from this sample produce the same CDR3. This chain uses TRBV2 with TRBJ1-5; D is possibly TRBD1 (5 bases). V was cut by 2 bases and J by 5 bases, with 10 bases left in between. This CDR3 has 14 amino acids. Looked up from germline, CDR1 is SNHLY and CDR2 is FYNNEI. The CDR3 DNA sequence: TGTGCCAGCAGTGAACAGGGCGGGGATCAGCCCCAGCATTTT. It specifies CASSEQGGDQPQHF.

V and J are TRBV11-3 and TRBJ2-7; 7 positions agree with TRBD2. There are 14 residues in the CDR3. J lost 5 bases, V lost 5 bases, and 9 bases had no gene match. From germline, CDR1 is SGHNT and CDR2 YENEEA. This CDR3 reads CASSPGLVGDEQYF. DNA for the CDR3: TGTGCCAGCAGCCCCGGACTAGTCGGCGACGAGCAGTACTTC.